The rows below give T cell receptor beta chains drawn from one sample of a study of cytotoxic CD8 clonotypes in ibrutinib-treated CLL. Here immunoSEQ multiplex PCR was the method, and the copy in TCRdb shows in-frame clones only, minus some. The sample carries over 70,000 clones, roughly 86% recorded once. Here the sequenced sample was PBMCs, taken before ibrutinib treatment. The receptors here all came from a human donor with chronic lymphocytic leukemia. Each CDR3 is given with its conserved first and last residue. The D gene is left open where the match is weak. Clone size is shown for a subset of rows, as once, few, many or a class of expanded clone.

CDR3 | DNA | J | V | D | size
CASSLYSNQPQHF | TGTGCCAGCAGTTTATACAGCAATCAGCCCCAGCATTTT | TRBJ1-5 | TRBV28 | NA | few
CASSLETGELFF | TGTGCCAGCAGCTTAGAAACCGGGGAGCTGTTTTTT | TRBJ2-2 | TRBV11-3 | NA | NA
CSVEVGGPDTQYF | TGCAGCGTTGAAGTGGGCGGGCCAGATACGCAGTATTTT | TRBJ2-3 | TRBV29-1 | NA | once
CASSGPGTKTTNEKLFF | TGTGCCAGCAGCGGCCCTGGGACTAAGACAACTAATGAAAAACTGTTTTTT | TRBJ1-4 | TRBV9 | NA | NA
CASIPDRGKTYEQYF | TGTGCCAGCATCCCGGACAGGGGAAAGACCTACGAGCAGTACTTC | TRBJ2-7 | TRBV28 | TRBD1 | once
CASSSPTGTPHEQFF | TGTGCCAGCAGCTCGCCAACCGGGACCCCCCATGAGCAGTTCTTC | TRBJ2-1 | TRBV7-3 | NA | NA
CASSLATGGTDTQYF | TGCGCCAGCAGCTTGGCGACAGGGGGCACAGATACGCAGTATTTT | TRBJ2-3 | TRBV5-1 | TRBD1 | NA
CSVEDQTGSDTQYF | TGCAGCGTTGAAGATCAAACTGGGTCAGATACGCAGTATTTT | TRBJ2-3 | TRBV29-1 | NA | NA
CASSLSPLRTSGRDIHQDDNEQFF | TGTGCCAGCAGCTTATCCCCCCTCAGGACTAGCGGGAGAGATATTCATCAGGATGATAATGAGCAGTTCTTC | TRBJ2-1 | TRBV13 | TRBD2 | NA
CASSQGQDNEKLFF | TGTGCCAGCTCACAGGGCCAAGACAATGAAAAACTGTTTTTT | TRBJ1-4 | TRBV18 | NA | NA
CASSGTGTGGTVSQPQHF | TGTGCCAGCAGTGGAACCGGGACAGGGGGAACGGTGAGTCAGCCCCAGCATTTT | TRBJ1-5 | TRBV6-1 | TRBD1 | NA
CASSGWEYEQYF | TGTGCCAGCAGCGGTTGGGAATACGAGCAGTACTTC | TRBJ2-7 | TRBV11-2 | NA | NA
CASSGLGLGGNQPQHF | TGTGCCAGCAGTGGCCTTGGACTCGGGGGCAATCAGCCCCAGCATTTT | TRBJ1-5 | TRBV6-4 | NA | NA
CASGLFIQGPKTQYF | TGTGCTAGTGGTTTGTTTATACAGGGCCCCAAGACCCAGTACTTC | TRBJ2-5 | TRBV12-5 | NA | NA
CASSGGQQETQYF | TGCGCCAGCAGCGGGGGACAACAAGAGACCCAGTACTTC | TRBJ2-5 | TRBV5-1 | NA | NA
CASSRATGTGDTGELFF | TGCGCCAGCAGTAGAGCCACCGGGACAGGAGACACCGGGGAGCTGTTTTTT | TRBJ2-2 | TRBV5-1 | TRBD1 | NA
CASTFSRGTDTQYF | TGTGCCAGCACTTTTAGCAGGGGCACAGATACGCAGTATTTT | TRBJ2-3 | TRBV28 | NA | NA
CASSLGRRGNTEAFF | TGCGCCAGCAGCTTGGGACGTCGGGGGAACACTGAAGCTTTCTTT | TRBJ1-1 | TRBV5-1 | NA | NA
CASSERRMNTEAFF | TGTGCCAGCAGTGAAAGGCGGATGAACACTGAAGCTTTCTTT | TRBJ1-1 | TRBV2 | NA | NA
CASSLVQGRTGELFF | TGCGCCAGCAGCTTGGTGCAGGGAAGAACCGGGGAGCTGTTTTTT | TRBJ2-2 | TRBV5-1 | NA | once
CASSFGAGGSSQPQHF | TGTGCCAGCAGCTTCGGGGCAGGGGGCTCGTCTCAGCCCCAGCATTTT | TRBJ1-5 | TRBV7-8 | TRBD1 | NA
CASREGQGAYEQYF | TGTGCCAGCAGAGAGGGACAGGGGGCCTACGAGCAGTACTTC | TRBJ2-7 | TRBV7-9 | TRBD1 | NA
CAISATGYGYTF | TGTGCCATCAGTGCGACAGGGTATGGCTACACCTTC | TRBJ1-2 | TRBV10-3 | TRBD1 | once
CAISEQAGQPQHF | TGTGCCATCAGTGAGCAGGCGGGTCAGCCCCAGCATTTT | TRBJ1-5 | TRBV10-3 | NA | NA
CASSLPGIGASSYEQYF | TGTGCCAGCAGCCTCCCGGGTATCGGGGCCAGCTCCTACGAGCAGTACTTC | TRBJ2-7 | TRBV7-8 | NA | NA
CASSLAGPWNTEAFF | TGCGCCAGCAGCTTGGCGGGCCCTTGGAACACTGAAGCTTTCTTT | TRBJ1-1 | TRBV5-1 | NA | NA
CASSLDRGKGYSNQPQHF | TGTGCCAGCAGTCTGGACAGGGGCAAAGGGTATAGCAATCAGCCCCAGCATTTT | TRBJ1-5 | TRBV2 | TRBD1 | NA
CASKGQGGETQYF | TGCGCCAGCAAGGGACAGGGCGGAGAGACCCAGTACTTC | TRBJ2-5 | TRBV10-1 | TRBD1 | NA
CASSIDRDRGRMQFF | TGTGCCAGTAGTATAGACCGGGACAGGGGGCGGATGCAGTTCTTC | TRBJ2-1 | TRBV19 | TRBD1 | NA
CASSPADYTEAFF | TGTGCCAGCAGCCCCGCCGATTACACTGAAGCTTTCTTT | TRBJ1-1 | TRBV9 | NA | NA
CASSHTTGGATLQETQYF | TGCGCCAGCAGCCACACCACAGGGGGCGCGACCCTGCAAGAGACCCAGTACTTC | TRBJ2-5 | TRBV4-1 | TRBD1 | NA
CASRGTEGTYEQYF | TGTGCTAGTAGAGGAACGGAGGGCACCTACGAGCAGTACTTC | TRBJ2-7 | TRBV12-5 | NA | NA
CASSVTQGGGKLFF | TGTGCCAGCAGCGTAACACAGGGAGGTGGAAAACTGTTTTTT | TRBJ1-4 | TRBV9 | NA | NA
CASSYDGRSKEQYF | TGTGCCAGCAGTTACGATGGCAGATCGAAGGAGCAGTACTTC | TRBJ2-7 | TRBV6-5 | NA | NA
CAISESLSGGRAEQFF | TGTGCCATCAGTGAGTCGCTTAGCGGGGGGCGGGCCGAGCAGTTCTTC | TRBJ2-1 | TRBV10-3 | TRBD2 | NA
CAWRDPSRSYGYTF | TGTGCCTGGCGGGACCCCAGTCGGAGCTATGGCTACACCTTC | TRBJ1-2 | TRBV30 | NA | NA
CASSNGGSYEQYF | TGTGCCAGCAGCAACGGAGGGTCCTACGAGCAGTACTTC | TRBJ2-7 | TRBV7-3 | NA | NA
CASSMNAGALSEKLFF | TGCGCCAGCAGCATGAATGCGGGGGCCTTGAGTGAAAAACTGTTTTTT | TRBJ1-4 | TRBV5-1 | NA | NA
CASSTDGGVGNIQYF | TGTGCCAGCAGCACCGACGGCGGGGTCGGGAACATTCAGTACTTC | TRBJ2-4 | TRBV5-4 | NA | NA
CASSGTSGGNNEQFF | TGTGCCAGCAGCGGGACTAGCGGAGGGAATAATGAGCAGTTCTTC | TRBJ2-1 | TRBV6-5 | TRBD2 | NA
CASSIDLGGRTAKNIQYF | TGTGCCAGTAGTATAGATCTAGGCGGGAGGACGGCCAAAAACATTCAGTACTTC | TRBJ2-4 | TRBV19 | TRBD2 | NA
CASSLVVGGITEAFF | TGTGCCAGCAGCTTAGTGGTCGGGGGAATCACTGAAGCTTTCTTT | TRBJ1-1 | TRBV7-9 | NA | NA
CASSLVGRVAKNIQYF | TGTGCCAGCAGTTTAGTTGGCAGGGTGGCCAAAAACATTCAGTACTTC | TRBJ2-4 | TRBV27 | NA | NA
CASSFTGTYGYTF | TGTGCCAGCAGTTTTACAGGGACGTATGGCTACACCTTC | TRBJ1-2 | TRBV27 | NA | NA